A single sample is the source of the 14 T cell receptor beta chains below, sequenced in a study of shared clonotypes between healthy human individuals. Terminally differentiated effector memory CD45RA+ cells were left out of the naive CD8 fraction, which was CD45RO-negative and positively selected for CCR7. Some clones are missing from TCRdb's copy, which holds only in-frame ones; the method was immunoSEQ multiplex PCR. The data show about 1.9 million clones, 80% to 95% seen once. Sequencing was done on a sample of naive CD8+ T cells from PBMCs. Receptors were obtained from a man between 18 and 35 years old in good health. Some clones in this sample may be carry-over from other donors' samples.

This chain joins TRBV2 and TRBJ1-1, with D perhaps matching TRBD1 (5 bases). The CDR3 is 14 residues long. The germline V gene has CDR1 SNHLY and CDR2 FYNNEI. The V gene lost 7 bases and the J gene lost 6 bases, with 18 bases spanning the gap. CDR3 in amino acids: CASISGTEVPEAFF. As DNA, the CDR3 is TGTGCCAGCATCTCCGGGACCGAAGTTCCTGAAGCTTTCTTT.

The table lists this clone with a count of one. The chain uses TRBV30 and TRBJ2-7; D is undetermined. Deletions cut 0 bases from V and 4 bases from J, with 10 bases between. Germline loops: CDR1 GTSNPN, CDR2 SVGIG (reference sequence). CDR3 length: 13 residues. The CDR3 loop is CAWSVKGVYEQYF. The CDR3 DNA reads as TGTGCCTGGAGTGTAAAGGGCGTTTACGAGCAGTACTTC. The full variable domain, its missing parts supplied by reference TRBV30 and TRBJ2-7, is SQTIHQWPATLVQPVGSPLSLECTVEGTSNPNLYWYRQAAGRGLQLLFYSVGIGQISSEVPQNLSASRPQDRQFILSSKKLLLSDSGFYLCAWSVKGVYEQYFGPGTRLTVT.

The CDR3 loop reads CASSPSSGPFNEQFF. CDR3 sequence (DNA): TGTGCCAGTAGTCCCTCTAGCGGCCCCTTCAATGAGCAGTTCTTC. The chain couples TRBV19 to TRBJ2-1; 7 bases are a match to TRBD2. Germline V gene data show CDR1 as LNHDA and CDR2 as SQIVND (reference sequence). V was clipped by 5 bases and J by 6 bases; unmatched bases: 10. The CDR3 consists of 15 residues.

The CDR3, as DNA: TGTGCCAGTTCGGAACAGGGGGCGTACAATGAGCAGTTCTTC. The encoded protein is CASSEQGAYNEQFF. The V call is TRBV19, the J call TRBJ2-1, with 9 bases fitting TRBD1. This CDR3 spans 14 amino acids. Unmatched junction bases numbered 6, after V lost 8 bases and J lost 4 bases. Germline V gene data show CDR1 as LNHDA and CDR2 as SQIVND (reference sequence). Looking up the rest from reference TRBV19 and TRBJ2-1 gives the full variable domain: DGGITQSPKYLFRKEGQNVTLSCEQNLNHDAMYWYRQDPGQGLRLIYYSQIVNDFQKGDIAEGYSVSREKKESFPLTVTSAQKNPTAFYLCASSEQGAYNEQFFGPGTRLTVL.

This chain uses TRBV6-6 with TRBJ2-5, with 10 positions matching TRBD2. The CDR3 runs to 15 residues. Trimming cost V 5 bases and J 1 base; bases outside gene matches: 4. Germline CDR1 MNHNY, CDR2 SVGAGI (reference sequence). The CDR3 DNA sequence: TGTGCCAGCAGTCCCTGGACTAGCGGCCAAGAGACCCAGTACTTC. The encoded protein is CASSPWTSGQETQYF.

The CDR3 DNA reads TGTGCCAGCAGCAGACATGGACAGGGCAACTACGAGCAGTACTTC. Amino acids: CASSRHGQGNYEQYF. The V call is TRBV27, the J call TRBJ2-7, with 8 bases fitting TRBD1. Germline V CDR1 and CDR2: MNHEY, SMNVEV (reference sequence). V gave up 6 bases and J gave up 3 bases; unmatched junction bases: 10. There are 15 residues in the CDR3.

The chain has TRBV9 and TRBJ2-2; the D gene is possibly TRBD1 (6 bases). Trimming took 0 bases from V and 0 from J, leaving 12 bases between them. This CDR3 is built from 17 residues. From germline, CDR1 is SGDLS and CDR2 YYNGEE. Here the CDR3 reads CASSVATDRTNTGELFF. Written as DNA, the CDR3 is TGTGCCAGCAGCGTAGCTACAGACAGGACGAACACCGGGGAGCTGTTTTTT.

The chain links TRBV9 to TRBJ1-2; the D is unclear. The CDR3 is 14 residues long. Trimming left V 0 bases short and J 1 base short, with 7 bases between. Germline-derived CDR1 and CDR2 are SGDLS and YYNGEE. The CDR3 DNA sequence: TGTGCCAGCAGCGTAGTGGACCTTAACTATGGCTACACCTTC. Protein product: CASSVVDLNYGYTF.

The genes are TRBV7-9 and TRBJ2-5, with 8 bases aligning to TRBD2. Germline V gene sequence: CDR1 SEHNR, CDR2 FQNEAQ (reference sequence). After removal of 3 bases from V and 7 bases from J, the junction contained 4 bases not matched to a gene. CDR3 length: 13 amino acids. CDR3 loop: CASSFDLAGTQYF. CDR3 DNA: TGTGCCAGCAGCTTTGACCTAGCGGGGACCCAGTACTTC.

The rearrangement joins TRBV6-5 to TRBJ2-7, with 7 bases aligning to TRBD1. The germline gives CDR1 MNHEY, CDR2 SVGAGI. The V segment lost 4 bases and the J segment 4 bases; nucleotides outside the gene matches: 10. The CDR3 is made up of 15 amino acids. CDR3 DNA: TGTGCCAGCAGTTCTGGACAGGACGCACTTTACGAGCAGTACTTC. Protein product: CASSSGQDALYEQYF.

The chain recombines TRBV13 with TRBJ2-7; perhaps D is TRBD1 or TRBD2 (7 bases each). Germline CDR1 PRHDT, CDR2 FYEKMQ (reference sequence). Deletions cut 6 bases from V and 5 bases from J, with 17 bases between. The CDR3 covers 14 residues. CDR3 coding DNA: TGTGCCAGCAGGCCGCAGGGGGACTATCACGAGCAGTACTTC. It yields the protein CASRPQGDYHEQYF.

V and J are TRBV6-6 and TRBJ1-3; D uncertain. The CDR3 sequence is 13 residues long. V gave up 8 bases and J gave up 4 bases, with 12 bases separating them. The V gene's germline CDR1 is MNHNY and CDR2 SVGAGI (reference sequence). The CDR3 nucleotides are TGTGCCAGCGGAGATGGCTTCGGAAACACCATATATTTT. It codes for CASGDGFGNTIYF.

J is TRBJ1-2 and V is TRBV11-2; 7 bases map to TRBD1. The V segment lost 5 bases and the J segment 8 bases; nucleotides outside the gene matches: 8. Germline V CDR1 and CDR2: SGHAT, FQNNGV. CDR3 length: 13 amino acids. CDR3 DNA sequence: TGTGCCAGCAGCAGTACAGGGGTGATCGGCTACACCTTC. It is translated as CASSSTGVIGYTF. The full variable domain, with the rest looked up from reference TRBV11-2 and TRBJ1-2, is EAGVAQSPRYKIIEKRQSVAFWCNPISGHATLYWYQQILGQGPKLLIQFQNNGVVDDSQLPKDRFSAERLKGVDSTLKIQPAKLEDSAVYLCASSSTGVIGYTFGSGTRLTVV.

The chain has TRBV7-9 and TRBJ2-7; TRBD1 is a possible D gene (5 bases). The V and J ends lost 4 bases and 2 bases respectively, with 15 bases between them. There are 15 residues in the CDR3. CDR1 and CDR2 (germline): SEHNR, FQNEAQ (reference sequence). In nucleotides, the CDR3 is TGTGCCAGCAGCTCCAGGGTCCGACAGACCTACGAGCAGTACTTC. Its translation is CASSSRVRQTYEQYF.